This TCR beta chain was profiled in a study of T cell repertoires in cytomegalovirus infection. Overall study: Recently described HLA-C-restricted plus well-studied HLA-B-restricted CMV epitopes were used. Both CMV infection and a matching HLA type were indicated by public TCR beta signatures.

CDR3 length equals 13 residues. CDR1 and CDR2 (germline): MNHEY, SVGEGT. V was pared by 1 base and J by 4 bases, with 5 bases between. Study-wide findings and caveats: People with CMV and the relevant HLA were identified by cumulative public TCR beta family frequency.

The table lists this clonotype with a few counts. Its target is not known. TCRdb passed the reads through MiXCR, listing each CDR3 protein once. This table has fewer than 1,000,000 distinct CDR3 sequences, roughly a third appearing once. This chain joins TRBV6-2 or TRBV6-3 and TRBJ2-1; D is ambiguous. The source of this sequence is a human donor in good health (CMV status not recorded). Some clones in this sample may be carry-over from other donors' samples. Sequenced material: cultured CD8+ T cells from PBMCs, taken from culture after CMV antigen stimulation. The CDR3 coding sequence is TGTGCCAGCAGTTACTACCGATACAATGAGCAGTTCTTC. Protein product: CASSYYRYNEQFF.